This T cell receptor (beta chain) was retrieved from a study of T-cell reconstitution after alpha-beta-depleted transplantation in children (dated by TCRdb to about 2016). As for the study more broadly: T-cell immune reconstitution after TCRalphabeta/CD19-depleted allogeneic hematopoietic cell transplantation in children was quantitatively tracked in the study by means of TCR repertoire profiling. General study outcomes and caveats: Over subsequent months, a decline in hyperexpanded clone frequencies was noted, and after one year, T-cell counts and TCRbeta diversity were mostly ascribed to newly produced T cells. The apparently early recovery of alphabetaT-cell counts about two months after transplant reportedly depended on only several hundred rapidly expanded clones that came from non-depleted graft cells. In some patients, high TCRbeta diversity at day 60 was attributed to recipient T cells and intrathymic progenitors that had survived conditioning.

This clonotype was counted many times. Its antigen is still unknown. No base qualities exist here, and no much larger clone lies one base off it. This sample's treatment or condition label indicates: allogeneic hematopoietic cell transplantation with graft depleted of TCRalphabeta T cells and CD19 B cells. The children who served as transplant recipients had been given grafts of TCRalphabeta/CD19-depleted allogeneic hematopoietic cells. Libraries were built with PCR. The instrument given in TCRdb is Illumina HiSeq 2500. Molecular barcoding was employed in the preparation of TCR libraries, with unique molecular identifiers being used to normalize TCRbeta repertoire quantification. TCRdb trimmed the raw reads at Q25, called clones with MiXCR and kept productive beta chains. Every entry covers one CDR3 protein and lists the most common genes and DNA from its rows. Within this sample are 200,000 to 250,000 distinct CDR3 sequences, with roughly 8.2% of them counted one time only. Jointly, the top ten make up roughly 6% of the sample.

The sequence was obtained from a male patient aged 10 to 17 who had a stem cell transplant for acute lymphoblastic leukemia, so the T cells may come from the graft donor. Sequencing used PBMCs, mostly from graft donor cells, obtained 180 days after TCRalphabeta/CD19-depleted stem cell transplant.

The nucleotide sequence reads as follows: TGTGCCAGCAGCTCCGCAGTACTAGCGGGAATCCAAGAGACCCAGTACTTC. Translated, it gives CASSSAVLAGIQETQYF. The chain uses TRBV11-2 and TRBJ2-5, with 10 middle bases fitting TRBD2. The germline V gene provides CDR1 SGHAT and CDR2 FQNNGV. After removal of 4 bases from V and 1 base from J, the junction retains 9 bases not matched to a gene. The CDR3 sequence holds 17 residues, the cysteine and phenylalanine included. The retained sequence is limited to the CDR3, 51 bases, with the frame set at the first base.